The entry below describes one T cell receptor (beta chain). This specimen belongs to a study of OX40 agonist ivuxolimab in advanced cancers. The wider study: Cohort: about 82% men, mean age around 55, aged roughly 20 to 79. A history of anti-PD-1, anti-PD-L1 or anti-CTLA-4 therapy was acceptable, and about 40% had some.

Profiled with immunoSEQ multiplex PCR; TCRdb holds only in-frame clones, not every one. The profile shows about 73,000 clones, about 90% of them singletons. The CDR3 totals 13 residues. Germline-derived CDR1 and CDR2 are SEHNR and FQNEAQ (reference sequence). V gave up 0 bases and J gave up 8 bases, with 8 bases separating them. This clonotype was sampled from an adult with an advanced solid tumor such as melanoma, head and neck, liver or kidney cancer. Sequenced here: CD4+ or CD8+ T cells sorted from blood, sampled in a trial of the OX40 agonist ivuxolimab. The rearrangement uses TRBV7-9 and TRBJ2-1, with D unresolved. The CDR3 region has the DNA TGTGCCAGCAGCTTAGCGTTAGGCGATGAGCAGTTCTTC. Translation: CASSLALGDEQFF.